This T cell receptor beta chain was sequenced for a study of patients and donors after allogeneic stem cell transplantation. This clonotype has a count of ten or more. TCRdb recomputed calls from the RT-PCR reads with MiXCR, one row per CDR3 protein. This table has 50,000 to 60,000 distinct CDR3 sequences, 13% appearing once. CDR3 length equals 15 residues. Trimming shortened V by 6 bases and J by 2 bases, and 13 bases separated the two germline ends. The sequence was collected from a human donor who was either an allogeneic HSCT recipient or a stem cell or donor lymphocyte infusion donor (not recorded which). It is not recorded whose cells these are; they may come from a transplant donor. Sequencing was done on a sample of blood, either unsorted or a sorted T cell fraction (not recorded which). This sequence joins TRBV12-3 or TRBV12-4 and TRBJ2-2; D ambiguous. The CDR3 region is CASRIGSTNTGELFF. The CDR3 coding sequence is TGTGCCAGCAGAATCGGTTCTACCAACACCGGGGAGCTGTTTTTT.